This TCR beta chain stems from a study of OX40 agonist ivuxolimab in advanced cancers. As for the study in general: The eligibility criteria allowed prior anti-PD-1, anti-PD-L1 or anti-CTLA-4 therapy, and 30% to 45% had some.

Exclusion of a patient followed from autoimmune disease history or systemic immunosuppression. The CDR3 runs 17 residues. The junction had 12 bases not matched to a gene; V was cut back by 3 bases and J by 4 bases. Germline V gene lookup returns CDR1 WNHNN and CDR2 SYGVQD (reference sequence). Produced via immunoSEQ multiplex PCR; TCRdb's table is partial and in-frame only. The repertoire holds more than 60,000 clones, around 83% seen once, with around 0.94% in the top ten. The clonotype was recovered from an adult with an advanced solid tumor such as melanoma, head and neck, liver or kidney cancer. The chain carries TRBV10-1 and TRBJ2-3; 8 bases are shared with TRBD1. This sample comprised CD4+ or CD8+ T cells sorted from blood, obtained in a trial of the OX40 agonist ivuxolimab. The CDR3 nucleotides are TGCGCCAGCAGTGACCCTTCGGGGCAGGGGGCCGCAGATACGCAGTATTTT. It codes for CASSDPSGQGAADTQYF.